This TCR beta chain was captured by sequencing in a study of radiation and T cells in renal cell carcinoma. Study overall: Nephrectomy followed 15 Gy stereotactic body radiation by 4 weeks.

This CDR3 contains 12 residues. CDR1 WNHNN and CDR2 SYGVQD come from the germline V gene (reference sequence). General study findings and limits: Pretreatment tumor biopsies were lacking, so baseline clonotypes are unknown.

The sample holds a few counts of this clone. Its antigen is currently unknown. Time point: blood 2 weeks post-SBRT. Sample treatment: 15 Gy SBRT to primary tumor, nephrectomy 4 weeks later. This renal cell carcinoma was of the clear cell type. This table comes from immunoSEQ multiplex PCR, and its TCRdb copy is limited to in-frame clones, with some not included. The sample yields approximately 61,000 clones, around 78% seen once. The sequencing used blood, collected from a patient whose treatment included radiotherapy and nephrectomy. This receptor was obtained from a man in his 60s with renal cell carcinoma. V and J are TRBV10-1 and TRBJ1-5, with D perhaps matching TRBD1 (5 bases). The DNA for the CDR3 is TGCGCTTGGCGGGGCCCTAATCAGCCCCAGCATTTT. Translating gives CAWRGPNQPQHF.